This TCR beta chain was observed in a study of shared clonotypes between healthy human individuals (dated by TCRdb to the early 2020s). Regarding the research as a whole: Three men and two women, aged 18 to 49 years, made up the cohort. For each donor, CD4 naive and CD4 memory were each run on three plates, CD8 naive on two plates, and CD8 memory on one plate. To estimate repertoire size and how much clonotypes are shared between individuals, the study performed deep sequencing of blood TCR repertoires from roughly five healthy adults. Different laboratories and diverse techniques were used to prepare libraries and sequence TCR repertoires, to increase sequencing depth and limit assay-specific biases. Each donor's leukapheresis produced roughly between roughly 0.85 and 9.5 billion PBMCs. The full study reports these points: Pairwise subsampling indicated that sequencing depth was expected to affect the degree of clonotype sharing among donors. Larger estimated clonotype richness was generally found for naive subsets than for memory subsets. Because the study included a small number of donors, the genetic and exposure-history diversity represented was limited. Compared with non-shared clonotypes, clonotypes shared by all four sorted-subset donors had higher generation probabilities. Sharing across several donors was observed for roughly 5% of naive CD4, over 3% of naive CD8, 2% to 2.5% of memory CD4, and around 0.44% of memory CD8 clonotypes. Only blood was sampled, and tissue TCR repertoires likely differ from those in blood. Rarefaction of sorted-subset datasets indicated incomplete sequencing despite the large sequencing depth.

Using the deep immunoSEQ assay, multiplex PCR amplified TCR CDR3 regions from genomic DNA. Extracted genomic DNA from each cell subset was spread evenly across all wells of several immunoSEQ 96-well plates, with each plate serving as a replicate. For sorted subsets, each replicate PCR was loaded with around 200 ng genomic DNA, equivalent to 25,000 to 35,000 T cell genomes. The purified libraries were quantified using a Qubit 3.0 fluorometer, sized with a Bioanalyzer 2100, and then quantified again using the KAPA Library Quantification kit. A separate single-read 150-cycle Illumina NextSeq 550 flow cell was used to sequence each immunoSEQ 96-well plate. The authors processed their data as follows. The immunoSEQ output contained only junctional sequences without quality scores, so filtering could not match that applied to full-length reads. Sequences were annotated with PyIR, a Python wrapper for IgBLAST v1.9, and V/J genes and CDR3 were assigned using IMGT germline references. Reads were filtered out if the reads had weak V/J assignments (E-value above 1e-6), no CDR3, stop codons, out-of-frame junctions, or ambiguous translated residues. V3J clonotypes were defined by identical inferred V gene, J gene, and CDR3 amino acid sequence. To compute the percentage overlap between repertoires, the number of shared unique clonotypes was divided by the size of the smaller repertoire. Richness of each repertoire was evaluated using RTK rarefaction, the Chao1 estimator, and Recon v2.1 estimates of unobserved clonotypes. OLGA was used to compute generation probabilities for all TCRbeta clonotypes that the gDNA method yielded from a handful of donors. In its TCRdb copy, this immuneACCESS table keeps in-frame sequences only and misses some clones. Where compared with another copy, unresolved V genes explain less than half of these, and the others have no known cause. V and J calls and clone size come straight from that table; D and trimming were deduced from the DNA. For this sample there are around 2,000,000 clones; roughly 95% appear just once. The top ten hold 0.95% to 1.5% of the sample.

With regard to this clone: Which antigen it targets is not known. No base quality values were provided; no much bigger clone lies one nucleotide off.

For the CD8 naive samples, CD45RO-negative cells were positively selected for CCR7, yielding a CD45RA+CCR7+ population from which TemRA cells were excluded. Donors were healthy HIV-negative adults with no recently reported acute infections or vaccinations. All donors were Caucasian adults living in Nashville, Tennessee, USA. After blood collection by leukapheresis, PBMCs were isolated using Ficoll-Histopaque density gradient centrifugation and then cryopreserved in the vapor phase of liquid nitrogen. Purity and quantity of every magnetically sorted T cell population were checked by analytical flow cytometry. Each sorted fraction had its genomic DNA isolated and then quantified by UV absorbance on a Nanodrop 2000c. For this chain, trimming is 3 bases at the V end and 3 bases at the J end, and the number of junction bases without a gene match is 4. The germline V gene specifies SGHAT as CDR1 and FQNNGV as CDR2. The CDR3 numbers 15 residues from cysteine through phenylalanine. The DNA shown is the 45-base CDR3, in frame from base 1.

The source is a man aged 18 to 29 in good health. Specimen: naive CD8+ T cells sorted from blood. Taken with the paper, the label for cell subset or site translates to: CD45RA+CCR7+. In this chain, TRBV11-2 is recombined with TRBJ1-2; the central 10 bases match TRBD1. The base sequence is TGTGCCAGCAGCTTCGGACAGGGGGTGCACTATGGCTACACCTTC. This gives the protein CASSFGQGVHYGYTF.